The 3 T cell receptor beta chains reported below all come from one sample, sequenced in a study of identical twins. TCRdb reprocessed the 5' RACE reads with MiXCR, giving one entry per CDR3 protein. Among 200,000 to 250,000 distinct CDR3 sequences listed, approximately 12% were seen once. This sample also belongs to another study, concerning yellow fever vaccine responses in identical twins.

The sample was memory (CD45RO+) T cells sorted from blood. These receptors originate from a woman aged 18-35 years in good health.

This clonotype was counted only a few times. This chain connects TRBV27 to TRBJ1-4; unclear D gene. This CDR3 has 12 residues. Trimming removed 0 bases from V and 8 bases from J, with 4 bases in between. Germline values: CDR1 MNHEY, CDR2 SMNVEV (reference sequence). CDR3 residues: CASSLSSEKLFF. The CDR3 region has the DNA TGTGCCAGCAGTTTATCTAGCGAAAAACTGTTTTTT.

The V and J genes are TRBV4-3 and TRBJ2-1, with D perhaps matching TRBD1 (5 bases). V was cut by 0 bases and J by 4 bases, with 13 bases left in between. CDR1 LGHNA and CDR2 YSLEER come from the germline V gene. The CDR3 loop spans 16 amino acids. CDR3 region: CASSQDGRARYNEQFF. CDR3 bases: TGCGCCAGCAGCCAAGATGGCAGGGCGAGGTACAATGAGCAGTTCTTC.

This clonotype was counted a single time. The chain is built from TRBV12-3 or TRBV12-4 and TRBJ2-4, with TRBD2 matching over 8 bases. With V trimmed by 5 bases and J by 8 bases, 2 bases remained unmatched. The CDR3 runs to 12 residues. CDR3 sequence (DNA): TGTGCCAGCAGTCGGGGGGGGGACATTCAGTACTTC. It is translated as CASSRGGDIQYF.